The next 8 T cell receptor beta chains were all read from a single sample in a study of T-cell memory formation after mild COVID-19 (dated by TCRdb to the early 2020s). Receptors were amplified or captured by 5' RACE. The sequencer was an Illumina NovaSeq 6000. The raw public reads went through TCRdb reprocessing: fastp at Q25, MiXCR clone calling, in-frame beta chains kept. Here each entry gathers all rows of one CDR3 protein and keeps the most common genes and DNA. This sample holds around 140,000 distinct CDR3 sequences; about 19% were observed only once. Jointly, the top ten make up around 2.5% of the sample. Sequencing used PBMCs or a T cell subset sorted from them (not recorded which). The receptors come from an adult woman who had mild COVID-19 (a few samples of this study predate the infection). The sample titles of this study are shuffled in the database, so cell type and time point are left out; the donor was told from shared clones.

The V and J genes are TRBV5-1 and TRBJ2-3, with 11 bases that match TRBD2. The CDR3 loop spans 18 amino acids. Looked up from germline, CDR1 is SGHRS and CDR2 is YFSETQ. Trimming at V came to 0 bases and at J to 2 bases, leaving 8 bases not matched to a gene. This chain's CDR3 is CASSLGLAGRLFTDTQYF. In DNA form, the CDR3 reads TGCGCCAGCAGCTTGGGACTAGCGGGACGACTCTTCACAGATACGCAGTATTTT.

This clonotype was counted a single time. The rearrangement uses TRBV5-1 and TRBJ2-2; 7 bases agree with TRBD1. Germline V gene data show CDR1 as SGHRS and CDR2 as YFSETQ. The CDR3 has 15 amino acids. Losses at the gene ends were 7 bases for V and 2 bases for J; bases not matched to a gene: 8. The CDR3 reads CASHRGALNTGELFF. CDR3 bases: TGCGCCAGCCACAGGGGCGCCCTAAACACCGGGGAGCTGTTTTTT. The variable domain in full, completed from reference TRBV5-1 and TRBJ2-2, reads KAGVTQTPRYLIKTRGQQVTLSCSPISGHRSVSWYQQTPGQGLQFLFEYFSETQRNKGNFPGRFSGRQFSNSRSEMNVSTLELGDSALYLCASHRGALNTGELFFGEGSRLTVL.

In this sample, this clonotype turned up a few times. V and J are TRBV5-1 and TRBJ2-7; TRBD1 might be the D (6 bases). V lost 1 base, J lost 6 bases, and 17 bases lay in between. Germline-derived CDR1 and CDR2 are SGHRS and YFSETQ. The CDR3 is made up of 15 amino acids. CDR3 DNA: TGCGCCAGCAGCTTGTCCAGGGGACAAGGGCTCGAGCAGTACTTC. It specifies CASSLSRGQGLEQYF.

This clonotype was counted a few times. The chain employs TRBV7-9 and TRBJ2-1; 8 nucleotides line up with TRBD2. This CDR3 is 14 amino acids long. The germline V gene encodes CDR1 SEHNR and CDR2 FQNEAQ (reference sequence). Germline trimming cut 4 bases from V and 10 bases from J; bases unmatched to any gene: 9. CDR3 sequence: CASSSGGPVGEQFF. CDR3 nucleotide sequence: TGTGCCAGCAGCTCGGGGGGGCCCGTAGGGGAGCAGTTCTTC.

This sequence joins TRBV6-5 and TRBJ2-1, with D perhaps TRBD1 (6 bases). V shed 6 bases and J shed 9 bases, with 27 bases lying between them. The CDR3 runs 17 residues. Per the germline V gene, CDR1 is MNHEY and CDR2 is SVGAGI. The CDR3 DNA sequence: TGTGCCAGCAGCCAATGGCGGCAGGGGCCGTCGGCTGGTGAGCAGTTCTTC. Protein product: CASSQWRQGPSAGEQFF.

The V gene is TRBV6-1, the J gene TRBJ1-1; D remains ambiguous. This CDR3 contains 13 residues. V dropped 4 bases and J dropped 4 bases, with 10 bases sitting between them. Germline CDR1 is MNHNS and CDR2 is SASEGT. The CDR3 coding sequence is TGTGCCAGCAGTGGAAAGGGTCCCACTGAAGCTTTCTTT. Protein product: CASSGKGPTEAFF.

V is TRBV20-1 and J is TRBJ1-2, with 11 bases matching TRBD1. The CDR3 contains 15 residues. The V and J ends lost 2 bases and 9 bases, in that order; junction bases with no gene match: 11. Germline assignment: CDR1 DFQATT and CDR2 SNEGSKA (reference sequence). The CDR3: CSARQGTGGKGSYTF. The CDR3 DNA follows: TGCAGTGCTAGACAGGGGACAGGGGGAAAAGGAAGCTACACCTTC.

This clonotype has more than one count but fewer than ten. The germline gene is not matched at one end of the junction; a read error may be the cause. The CDR3 loop reads CASSVEAGGSQATQYF. CDR3 nucleotides: TGTGCCAGCAGCGTAGAAGCGGGCGGGTCCCAAGCGACCCAGTACTTC. The chain is built from TRBV9 and TRBJ2-5; a weak D match, TRBD2 (6 bases). CDR1 is SGDLS and CDR2 is YYNGEE in the germline V gene. The CDR3 is 16 residues long.